These 23 T cell receptor beta chains originate from one sample sequenced in a study of T cell changes during pregnancy in multiple sclerosis. The assay was immunoSEQ multiplex PCR, and TCRdb's table has in-frame clones only and misses some. Of about 51,000 clones listed, around 94% were seen once; the top ten hold just under 0.6%. The material sequenced was CD4+ T cells from peripheral blood mononuclear cells, taken in the second trimester of pregnancy. These receptors came from a female donor with multiple sclerosis, enrolled in a pregnancy study.

This chain uses TRBV6-6 with TRBJ1-2; 9 positions match TRBD1. The CDR3 is 14 residues long. The V gene end was trimmed by 7 bases and the J gene end by 8 bases; junction bases not matched to a gene: 11. Germline values: CDR1 MNHNY, CDR2 SVGAGI (reference sequence). CDR3 in amino acids: CASNDRGKVWGYTF. DNA for the CDR3: TGTGCCAGCAACGACAGGGGGAAGGTTTGGGGCTACACCTTC.

In its sample, this clone was seen once. V usage is TRBV2 and J usage is TRBJ1-1; 10 nucleotides match TRBD1. V lost 6 bases to trimming and J lost 1 base; unmatched junction nucleotides: 8. The CDR3 has 16 amino acids. CDR1 and CDR2 (germline): SNHLY, FYNNEI. The CDR3 region is CASRVLGTGANTEAFF. The DNA of the CDR3 is TGTGCCAGCAGGGTACTCGGGACAGGGGCGAACACTGAAGCTTTCTTT.

This clone showed up just once. The chain joins TRBV30 to TRBJ1-4; 9 nucleotides agree with TRBD1. Unmatched junction bases numbered 8, after V lost 7 bases and J lost 2 bases. The CDR3 spans 15 residues. CDR1 is GTSNPN and CDR2 is SVGIG in the germline V gene (reference sequence). The CDR3 loop reads CAFYRGRGTNEKLFF. CDR3 DNA sequence: TGTGCCTTTTACAGGGGGCGCGGGACTAATGAAAAACTGTTTTTT.

CDR3 region: CASSSTSGGTYEQYF. CDR3 DNA: TGTGCCAGCAGCTCGACTAGCGGGGGGACCTACGAGCAGTACTTC. The chain joins TRBV7-3 to TRBJ2-7, with 13 bases that match TRBD2. Looked up from germline, CDR1 is SGHTA and CDR2 is FQGTGA. The length of the CDR3 is 15 residues. V lost 4 bases to trimming and J lost 2 bases; unmatched junction nucleotides: 2.

This sequence joins TRBV6-4 and TRBJ2-1, with 12 bases identical to TRBD2. V shed 4 bases, J shed 7 bases, and the junction held 11 bases outside the gene matches. CDR1 MRHNA and CDR2 SNTAGT come from the germline V gene. This CDR3 has 17 amino acids. CDR3: CASSVLAGGPVRNEQFF. As DNA, the CDR3 is TGTGCCAGCAGTGTCCTAGCGGGGGGGCCAGTGAGGAATGAGCAGTTCTTC.

The rearrangement uses TRBV6-5 and TRBJ1-1, with D unresolved. This CDR3 has 15 residues. Germline CDR1 is MNHEY and CDR2 is SVGAGI. Trimming stripped 0 bases from V and 1 base from J, with 9 bases between. The CDR3 DNA follows: TGTGCCAGCAGTTACTCGGGAGTAGGGAACACTGAAGCTTTCTTT. Its translation: CASSYSGVGNTEAFF.

The genes are TRBV6-6 and TRBJ2-5, with D maybe TRBD2 (6 bases). Germline CDR1 MNHNY, CDR2 SVGAGI (reference sequence). This CDR3 is 14 amino acids long. V was cut by 6 bases and J by 0 bases, with 11 bases left in between. In DNA form, the CDR3 reads TGTGCCAGCAGACACGCGGGGTACCAAGAGACCCAGTACTTC. Translated, it gives CASRHAGYQETQYF.

This rearrangement joins TRBV7-3 to TRBJ1-6; 9 bases align to TRBD1. CDR1 and CDR2 (germline): SGHTA, FQGTGA. Trimming cost V 5 bases and J 10 bases; bases outside gene matches: 9. CDR3 length equals 15 residues. The chain's CDR3 is CASSRRDRARSPLHF. The DNA of the CDR3 is TGTGCCAGCAGCCGCCGGGACAGGGCGAGATCACCCCTCCACTTT.

The gene calls are TRBV7-2 and TRBJ1-1; TRBD1 aligns across 7 bases. CDR3 length: 14 amino acids. Germline V gene sequence: CDR1 SGHTA, CDR2 FQGNSA. The junction had 6 bases not matched to a gene; V was cut back by 3 bases and J by 5 bases. CDR3 sequence: CASSFKTGRTEAFF. CDR3 DNA sequence: TGTGCCAGCAGCTTTAAGACAGGGCGGACTGAAGCTTTCTTT.

The chain combines TRBV7-2 with TRBJ2-7; 8 bases match TRBD2. Germline V gene data show CDR1 as SGHTA and CDR2 as FQGNSA. The CDR3 covers 14 residues. The V and J ends lost 3 bases and 3 bases, in that order; junction bases with no gene match: 4. DNA of the CDR3: TGTGCCAGCAGCTTTCAAGCGGGGGACTACGAGCAGTACTTC. Translated: CASSFQAGDYEQYF. The variable domain in full, completed from reference TRBV7-2 and TRBJ2-7, reads GAGVSQSPSNKVTEKGKDVELRCDPISGHTALYWYRQSLGQGLEFLIYFQGNSAPDKSGLPSDRFSAERTGGSVSTLTIQRTQQEDSAVYLCASSFQAGDYEQYFGPGTRLTVT.

This clone was seen a handful of times. The chain joins TRBV11-3 to TRBJ2-5, with a tentative D call TRBD1 (6 bases). V lost 1 base to trimming and J lost 1 base, with 7 bases between them. The germline CDR1 and CDR2 sequences are SGHNT and YENEEA. This CDR3 region has 14 residues. CDR3 region: CASSLGTAQETQYF. The DNA for the CDR3 is TGTGCCAGCAGCTTAGGGACAGCCCAAGAGACCCAGTACTTC.

The rearrangement joins TRBV14 to TRBJ2-1, with a tentative D call TRBD2 (8 bases). The CDR3 length is 14 residues. V lost 2 bases and J lost 10, with 15 bases in between. Germline V gene data show CDR1 as SGHDN and CDR2 as FVKESK. This CDR3 reads CASSQSGGTAEQFF. CDR3 DNA: TGTGCCAGCAGCCAATCGGGGGGGACAGCCGAGCAGTTCTTC.

This sequence joins TRBV19 and TRBJ2-1; no firm D call. Trimming cost V 1 base and J 9 bases, with 10 bases left between them. The germline gives CDR1 LNHDA, CDR2 SQIVND (reference sequence). This CDR3 region has 13 residues. The CDR3 spells CASSIGGVGEQFF. The CDR3 DNA follows: TGTGCCAGTAGTATAGGAGGAGTTGGTGAGCAGTTCTTC.

The DNA of the CDR3 is TGTGCCAGCAGCCGGACAGCCAGCTCCTACGAGCAGTACTTC. Translation: CASSRTASSYEQYF. The J gene is TRBJ2-7, the V gene TRBV11-3, with D possibly matching TRBD1 (6 bases). The germline V gene has CDR1 SGHNT and CDR2 YENEEA. The V and J ends lost 5 bases and 0 bases respectively, with 11 bases between them. The CDR3 contains 14 residues.

The genes are TRBV7-8 and TRBJ2-3, with 7 nucleotides matching TRBD2. The CDR3 consists of 14 residues. Germline assignment: CDR1 SGHVS and CDR2 FQNEAQ. V trimming: 5 bases; J trimming: 5 bases; junction bases outside the gene matches: 7. The CDR3 DNA sequence: TGTGCCAGCAGCCCCGGCGGGGGAGGAGATACGCAGTATTTT. Its translation: CASSPGGGGDTQYF.

The chain joins TRBV18 to TRBJ2-5; perhaps TRBD1 as D (6 bases). Germline V CDR1 and CDR2: KGHSH, LQKENI. V lost 2 bases and J lost 5, with 18 bases in between. The CDR3 loop spans 16 amino acids. The CDR3 sequence is CASSPWGQGGEETQYF. The CDR3 DNA reads as TGTGCCAGCTCACCATGGGGCCAAGGGGGAGAGGAGACCCAGTACTTC.

The chain has TRBV7-6 and TRBJ2-7, with D perhaps matching TRBD2 (6 bases). V was shortened by 5 bases and J by 4 bases, with 12 bases between the two germline ends. CDR1 and CDR2 from the germline V gene are SGHVS and FNYEAQ. The CDR3 is made up of 13 amino acids. The CDR3 protein is CASSPGGGYEQYF. CDR3 nucleotide sequence: TGTGCCAGCAGCCCCGGGGGTGGTTACGAGCAGTACTTC.

The chain couples TRBV14 to TRBJ2-7; D is perhaps TRBD2 (5 bases). This CDR3 is built from 14 residues. CDR1 and CDR2 (germline): SGHDN, FVKESK. Trimming took 5 bases from V and 6 from J, leaving 17 bases between them. The CDR3 spells CASSVLSGRSEQYF. In nucleotides, the CDR3 is TGTGCCAGCAGCGTGCTGAGCGGAAGGAGCGAGCAGTACTTC.

The chain carries TRBV5-4 and TRBJ1-2, with 8 bases matching TRBD1. CDR3 length: 14 amino acids. V was pared by 4 bases and J by 8 bases, with 10 bases of the junction left unmatched. Per the germline V gene, CDR1 is SGHNT and CDR2 is YYREEE (reference sequence). The CDR3 loop is CASSADRGLGGYTF. CDR3 sequence (DNA): TGTGCCAGCAGCGCTGACAGGGGCTTGGGAGGCTACACCTTC.

This chain joins TRBV21-1 and TRBJ2-6; TRBD2 reflects the table's D call only, with no check against the DNA. TRBV21-1 is a known pseudogene. This CDR3 is built from 16 residues. CDR3 in DNA: TGTGCCAGCCACACGGGGGGGGTCTCTGGGGCCAACGTCCTGACTTTC. Its translation is CASHTGGVSGANVLTF.

The V gene is TRBV7-2, the J gene TRBJ2-4; tentatively, D is TRBD1 (5 bases). This CDR3 is built from 15 residues. From germline, CDR1 is SGHTA and CDR2 FQGNSA. V was cut by 3 bases and J by 0 bases, with 9 bases left in between. This chain's CDR3 is CASSFMGRAKNIQYF. DNA of the CDR3: TGTGCCAGCAGCTTTATGGGGCGAGCCAAAAACATTCAGTACTTC.

This sequence joins TRBV19 and TRBJ2-1; 12 bases line up with TRBD2. Germline V gives CDR1 LNHDA, CDR2 SQIVND (reference sequence). The CDR3 is made up of 15 amino acids. V was pared by 4 bases and J by 8 bases, with 6 bases of the junction left unmatched. Here the CDR3 DNA reads TGTGCCAGTAGTACACTAGCGGGGGGCTCGGATGAGCAGTTCTTC. Residues: CASSTLAGGSDEQFF.

This rearrangement joins TRBV5-8 to TRBJ2-3; D remains ambiguous. CDR1 SGHTS and CDR2 YDEGEE come from the germline V gene. This CDR3 comprises 14 residues. V was cut by 1 base and J by 1 base, with 7 bases left in between. The CDR3 nucleotides read TGTGCCAGCAGCTTGATGCCAGGCACAGATACGCAGTATTTT. Translation: CASSLMPGTDTQYF.